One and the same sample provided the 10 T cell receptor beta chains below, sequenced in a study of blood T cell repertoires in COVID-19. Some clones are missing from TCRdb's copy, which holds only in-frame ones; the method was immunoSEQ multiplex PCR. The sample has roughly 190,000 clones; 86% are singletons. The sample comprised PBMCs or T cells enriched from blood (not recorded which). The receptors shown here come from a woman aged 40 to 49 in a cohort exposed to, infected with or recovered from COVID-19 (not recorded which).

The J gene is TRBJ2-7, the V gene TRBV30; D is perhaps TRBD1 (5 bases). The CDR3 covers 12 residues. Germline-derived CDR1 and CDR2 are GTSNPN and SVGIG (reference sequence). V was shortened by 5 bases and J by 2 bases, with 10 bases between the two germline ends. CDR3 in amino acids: CAWDRETYEQYF. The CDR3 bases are TGTGCCTGGGACAGAGAGACCTACGAGCAGTACTTC.

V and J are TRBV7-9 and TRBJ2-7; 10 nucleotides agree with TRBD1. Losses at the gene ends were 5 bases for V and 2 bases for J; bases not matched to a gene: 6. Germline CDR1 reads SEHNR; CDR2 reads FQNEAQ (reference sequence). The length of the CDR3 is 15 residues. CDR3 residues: CASSTRDRGTYEQYF. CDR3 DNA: TGTGCCAGCAGCACACGGGACAGGGGTACCTACGAGCAGTACTTC. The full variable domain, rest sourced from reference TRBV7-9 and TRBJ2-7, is DTGVSQNPRHKITKRGQNVTFRCDPISEHNRLYWYRQTLGQGPEFLTYFQNEAQLEKSRLLSDRFSAERPKGSFSTLEIQRTEQGDSAMYLCASSTRDRGTYEQYFGPGTRLTVT.

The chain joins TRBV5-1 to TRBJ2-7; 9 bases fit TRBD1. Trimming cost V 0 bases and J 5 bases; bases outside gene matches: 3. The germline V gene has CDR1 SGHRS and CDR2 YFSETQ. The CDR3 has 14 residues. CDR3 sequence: CASSLAGQGDEQYF. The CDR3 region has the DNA TGCGCCAGCAGCTTGGCGGGACAGGGAGACGAGCAGTACTTC.

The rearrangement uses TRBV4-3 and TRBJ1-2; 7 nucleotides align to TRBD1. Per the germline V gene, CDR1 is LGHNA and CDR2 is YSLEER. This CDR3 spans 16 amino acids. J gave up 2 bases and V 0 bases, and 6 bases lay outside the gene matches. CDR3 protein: CASSQDTAGGNYGYTF. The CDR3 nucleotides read TGCGCCAGCAGCCAAGATACGGCAGGGGGAAACTATGGCTACACCTTC.

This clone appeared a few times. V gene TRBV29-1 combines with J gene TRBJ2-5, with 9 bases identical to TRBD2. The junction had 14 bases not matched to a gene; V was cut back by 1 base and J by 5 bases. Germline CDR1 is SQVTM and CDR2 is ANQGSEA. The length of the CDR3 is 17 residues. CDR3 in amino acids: CSVEGLAVPSKWETQYF. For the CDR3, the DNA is TGCAGCGTTGAAGGACTAGCGGTGCCCTCAAAGTGGGAGACCCAGTACTTC.

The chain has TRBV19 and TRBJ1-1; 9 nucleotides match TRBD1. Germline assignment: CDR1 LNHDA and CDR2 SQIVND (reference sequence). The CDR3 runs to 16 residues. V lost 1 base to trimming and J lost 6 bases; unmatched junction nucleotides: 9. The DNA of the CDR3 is TGTGCCAGTAGTATAGCACATTCGGGACAGGGCGCTGAAGCTTTCTTT. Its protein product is CASSIAHSGQGAEAFF.

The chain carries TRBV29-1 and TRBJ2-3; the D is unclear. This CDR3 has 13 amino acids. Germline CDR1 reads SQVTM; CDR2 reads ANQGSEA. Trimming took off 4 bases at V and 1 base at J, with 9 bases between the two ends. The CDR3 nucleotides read TGCAGCGTTGTGCGGCCAGGCACAGATACGCAGTATTTT. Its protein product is CSVVRPGTDTQYF.

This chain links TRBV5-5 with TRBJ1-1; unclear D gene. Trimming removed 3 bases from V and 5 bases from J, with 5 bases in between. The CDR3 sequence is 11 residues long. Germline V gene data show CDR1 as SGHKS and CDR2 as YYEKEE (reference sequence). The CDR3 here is CASSSYTEAFF. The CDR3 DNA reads TGTGCCAGCAGCTCGTATACTGAAGCTTTCTTT.

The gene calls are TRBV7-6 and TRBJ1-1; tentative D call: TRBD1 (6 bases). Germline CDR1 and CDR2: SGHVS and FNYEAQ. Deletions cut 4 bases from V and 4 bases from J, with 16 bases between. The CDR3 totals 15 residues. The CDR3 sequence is CASSSATGIFTEAFF. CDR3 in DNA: TGTGCCAGCAGCTCCGCGACAGGTATCTTCACTGAAGCTTTCTTT.

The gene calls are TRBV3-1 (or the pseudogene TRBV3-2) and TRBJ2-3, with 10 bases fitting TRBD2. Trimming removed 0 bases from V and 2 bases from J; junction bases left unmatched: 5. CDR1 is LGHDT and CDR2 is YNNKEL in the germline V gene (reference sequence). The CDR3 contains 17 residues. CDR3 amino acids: CASSQDWTSGVTDTQYF. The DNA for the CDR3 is TGTGCCAGCAGCCAAGATTGGACTAGCGGCGTCACAGATACGCAGTATTTT.